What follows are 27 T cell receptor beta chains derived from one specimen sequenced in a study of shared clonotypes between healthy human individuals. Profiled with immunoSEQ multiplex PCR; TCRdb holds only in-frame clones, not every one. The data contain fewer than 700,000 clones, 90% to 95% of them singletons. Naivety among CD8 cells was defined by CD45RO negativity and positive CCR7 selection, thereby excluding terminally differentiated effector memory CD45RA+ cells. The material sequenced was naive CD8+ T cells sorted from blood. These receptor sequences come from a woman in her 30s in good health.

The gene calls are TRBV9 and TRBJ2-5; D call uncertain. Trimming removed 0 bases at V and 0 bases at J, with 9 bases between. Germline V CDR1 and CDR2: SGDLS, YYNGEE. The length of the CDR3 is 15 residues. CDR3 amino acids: CASSVATGHQETQYF. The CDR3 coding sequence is TGTGCCAGCAGCGTAGCTACGGGCCACCAAGAGACCCAGTACTTC.

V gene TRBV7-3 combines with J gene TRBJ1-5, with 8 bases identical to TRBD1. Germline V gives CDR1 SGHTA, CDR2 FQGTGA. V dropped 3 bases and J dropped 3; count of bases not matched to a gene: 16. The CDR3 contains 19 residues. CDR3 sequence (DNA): TGTGCCAGCAGCTTTCCCGGACAGGGAATATTGTACGACAATCAGCCCCAGCATTTT. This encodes CASSFPGQGILYDNQPQHF. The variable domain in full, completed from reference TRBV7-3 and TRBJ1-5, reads GAGVSQTPSNKVTEKGKYVELRCDPISGHTALYWYRQSLGQGPEFLIYFQGTGAADDSGLPNDRFFAVRPEGSVSTLKIQRTERGDSAVYLCASSFPGQGILYDNQPQHFGDGTRLSIL.

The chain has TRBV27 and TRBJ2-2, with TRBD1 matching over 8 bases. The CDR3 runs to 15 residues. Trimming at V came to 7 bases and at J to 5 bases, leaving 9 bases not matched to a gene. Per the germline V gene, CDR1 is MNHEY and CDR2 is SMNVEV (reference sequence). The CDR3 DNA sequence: TGTGCCAGCACCGGACAGGGAACGTTAACCGGGGAGCTGTTTTTT. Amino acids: CASTGQGTLTGELFF.

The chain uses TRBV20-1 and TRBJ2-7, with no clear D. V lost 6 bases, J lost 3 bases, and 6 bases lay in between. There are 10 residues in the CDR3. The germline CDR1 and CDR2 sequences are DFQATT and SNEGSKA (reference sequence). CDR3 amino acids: CSAKSYEQYF. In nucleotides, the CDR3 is TGCAGTGCGAAAAGCTACGAGCAGTACTTC.

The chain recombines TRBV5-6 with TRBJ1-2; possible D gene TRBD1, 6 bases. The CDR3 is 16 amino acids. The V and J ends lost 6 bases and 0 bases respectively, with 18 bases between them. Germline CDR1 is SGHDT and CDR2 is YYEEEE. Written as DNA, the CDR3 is TGTGCCAGCAAGGGCCGGACAGACAAAGCTAACTATGGCTACACCTTC. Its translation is CASKGRTDKANYGYTF. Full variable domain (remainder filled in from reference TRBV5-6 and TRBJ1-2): DAGVTQSPTHLIKTRGQQVTLRCSPKSGHDTVSWYQQALGQGPQFIFQYYEEEERQRGNFPDRFSGHQFPNYSSELNVNALLLGDSALYLCASKGRTDKANYGYTFGSGTRLTVV.

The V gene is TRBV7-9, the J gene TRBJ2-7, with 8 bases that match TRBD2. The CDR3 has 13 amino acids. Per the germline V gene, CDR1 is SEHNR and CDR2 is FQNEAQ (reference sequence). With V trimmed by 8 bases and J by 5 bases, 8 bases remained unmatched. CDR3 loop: CASGLGGAHEQYF. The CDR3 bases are TGTGCCAGCGGTCTCGGGGGGGCCCACGAGCAGTACTTC.

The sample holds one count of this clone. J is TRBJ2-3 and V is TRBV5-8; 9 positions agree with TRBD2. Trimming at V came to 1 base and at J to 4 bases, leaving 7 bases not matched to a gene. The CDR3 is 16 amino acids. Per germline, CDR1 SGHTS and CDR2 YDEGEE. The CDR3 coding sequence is TGTGCCAGCAGCTTGTCAGTAGCGGGAGAGGCAGATACGCAGTATTTT. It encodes CASSLSVAGEADTQYF.

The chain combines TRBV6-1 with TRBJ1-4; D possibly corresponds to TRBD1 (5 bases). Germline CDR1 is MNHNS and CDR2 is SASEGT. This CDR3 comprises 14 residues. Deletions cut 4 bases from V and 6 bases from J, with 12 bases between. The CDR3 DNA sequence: TGTGCCAGCAGTGCTGTCAGGGCTGATGAAAAACTGTTTTTT. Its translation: CASSAVRADEKLFF.

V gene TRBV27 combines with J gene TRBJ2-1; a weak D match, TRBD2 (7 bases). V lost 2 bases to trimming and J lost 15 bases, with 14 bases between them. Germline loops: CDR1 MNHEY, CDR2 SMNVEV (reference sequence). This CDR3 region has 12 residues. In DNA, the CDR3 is TGTGCCAGCAGTTTAACGGGGGGCCGGGTGTTCTTC. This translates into CASSLTGGRVFF.

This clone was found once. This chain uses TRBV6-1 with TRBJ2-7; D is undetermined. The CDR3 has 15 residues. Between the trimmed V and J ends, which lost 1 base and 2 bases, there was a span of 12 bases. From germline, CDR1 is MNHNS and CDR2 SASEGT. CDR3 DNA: TGTGCCAGCAGTGAAGGCCCTGACGGCACCTACGAGCAGTACTTC. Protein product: CASSEGPDGTYEQYF.

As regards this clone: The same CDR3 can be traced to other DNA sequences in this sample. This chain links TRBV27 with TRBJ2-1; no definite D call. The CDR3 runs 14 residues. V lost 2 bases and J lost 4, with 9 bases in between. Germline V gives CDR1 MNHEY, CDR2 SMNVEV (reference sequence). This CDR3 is CASSLRTHYNEQFF. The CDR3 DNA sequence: TGTGCCAGCAGTTTAAGGACCCATTACAATGAGCAGTTCTTC.

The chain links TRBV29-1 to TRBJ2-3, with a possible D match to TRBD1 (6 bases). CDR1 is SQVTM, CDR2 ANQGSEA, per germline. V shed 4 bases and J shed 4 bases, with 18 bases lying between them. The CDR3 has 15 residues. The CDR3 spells CSVGVGAKPADTQYF. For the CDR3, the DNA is TGCAGCGTTGGGGTGGGGGCAAAACCCGCAGATACGCAGTATTTT.

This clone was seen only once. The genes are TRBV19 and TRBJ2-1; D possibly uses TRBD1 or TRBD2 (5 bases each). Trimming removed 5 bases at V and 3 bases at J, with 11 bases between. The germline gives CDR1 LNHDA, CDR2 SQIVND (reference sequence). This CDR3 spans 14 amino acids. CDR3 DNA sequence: TGTGCCAGTAGTTTTGAGGGGTACTACAATGAGCAGTTCTTC. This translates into CASSFEGYYNEQFF.

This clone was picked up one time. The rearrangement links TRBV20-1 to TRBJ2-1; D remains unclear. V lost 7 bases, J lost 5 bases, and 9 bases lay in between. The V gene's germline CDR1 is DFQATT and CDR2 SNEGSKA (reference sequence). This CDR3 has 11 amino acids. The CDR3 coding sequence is TGCAGTGGTAAAAGAGACAATGAGCAGTTCTTC. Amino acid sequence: CSGKRDNEQFF.

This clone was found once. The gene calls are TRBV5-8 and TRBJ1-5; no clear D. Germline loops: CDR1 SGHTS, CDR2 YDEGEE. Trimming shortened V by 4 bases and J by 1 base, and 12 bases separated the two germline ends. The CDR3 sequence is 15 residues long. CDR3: CASSPGPRSNQPQHF. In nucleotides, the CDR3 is TGTGCCAGCAGCCCCGGACCTCGAAGCAATCAGCCCCAGCATTTT.

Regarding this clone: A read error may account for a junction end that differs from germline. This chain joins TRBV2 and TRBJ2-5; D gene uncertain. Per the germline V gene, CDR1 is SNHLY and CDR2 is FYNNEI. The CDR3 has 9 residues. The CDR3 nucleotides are TGTGCCAGCAGTCTCCCCCCGGACTTC. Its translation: CASSLPPDF.

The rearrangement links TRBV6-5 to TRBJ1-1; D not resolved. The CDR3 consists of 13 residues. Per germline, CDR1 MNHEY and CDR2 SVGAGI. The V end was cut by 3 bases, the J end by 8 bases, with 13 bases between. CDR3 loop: CASSYTTGEEAFF. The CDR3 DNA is TGTGCCAGCAGTTATACCACGGGCGAAGAAGCTTTCTTT.

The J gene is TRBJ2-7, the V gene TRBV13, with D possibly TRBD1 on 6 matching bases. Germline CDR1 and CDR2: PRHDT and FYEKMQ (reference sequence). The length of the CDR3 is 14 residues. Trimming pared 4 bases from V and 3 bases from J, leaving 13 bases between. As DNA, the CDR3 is TGTGCCAGCAGCTCCTACAGGGAGCACTACGAGCAGTACTTC. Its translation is CASSSYREHYEQYF.

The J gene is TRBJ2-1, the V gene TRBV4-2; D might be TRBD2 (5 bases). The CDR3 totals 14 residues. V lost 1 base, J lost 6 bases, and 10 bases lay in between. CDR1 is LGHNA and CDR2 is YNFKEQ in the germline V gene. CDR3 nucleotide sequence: TGTGCCAGCAGCCAAGGGGGAGAGTTCAATGAGCAGTTCTTC. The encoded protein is CASSQGGEFNEQFF.

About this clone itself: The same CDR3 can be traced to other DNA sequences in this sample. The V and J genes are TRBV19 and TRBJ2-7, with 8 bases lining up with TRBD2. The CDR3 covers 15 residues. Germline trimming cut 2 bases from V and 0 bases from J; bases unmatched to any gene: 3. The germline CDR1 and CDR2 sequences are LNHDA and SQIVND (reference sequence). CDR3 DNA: TGTGCCAGTAGTATAACTAGCGGTAGCTCCTACGAGCAGTACTTC. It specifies CASSITSGSSYEQYF.

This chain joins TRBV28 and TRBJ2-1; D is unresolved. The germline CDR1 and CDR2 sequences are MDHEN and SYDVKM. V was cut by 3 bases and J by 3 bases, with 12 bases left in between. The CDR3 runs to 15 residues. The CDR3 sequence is CASSFRAEYYNEQFF. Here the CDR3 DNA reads TGTGCCAGCAGTTTTCGCGCGGAGTACTACAATGAGCAGTTCTTC.

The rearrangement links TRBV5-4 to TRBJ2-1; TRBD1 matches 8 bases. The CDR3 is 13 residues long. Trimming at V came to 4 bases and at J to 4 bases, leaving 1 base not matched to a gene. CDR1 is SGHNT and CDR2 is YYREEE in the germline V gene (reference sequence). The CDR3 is CASSGTGYNEQFF. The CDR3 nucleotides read TGTGCCAGCAGCGGGACAGGTTACAATGAGCAGTTCTTC.

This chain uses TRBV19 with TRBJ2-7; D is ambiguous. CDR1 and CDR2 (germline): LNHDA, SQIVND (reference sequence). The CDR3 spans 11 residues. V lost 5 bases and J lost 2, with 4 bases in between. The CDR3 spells CASSDPYEQYF. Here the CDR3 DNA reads TGTGCCAGTAGTGACCCCTACGAGCAGTACTTC.

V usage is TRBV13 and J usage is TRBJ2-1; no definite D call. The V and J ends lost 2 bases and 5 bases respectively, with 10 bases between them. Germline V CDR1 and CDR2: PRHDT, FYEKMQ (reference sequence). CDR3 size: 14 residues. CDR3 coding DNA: TGTGCCAGCAGCTTACAGCGAACCAACAATGAGCAGTTCTTC. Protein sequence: CASSLQRTNNEQFF.

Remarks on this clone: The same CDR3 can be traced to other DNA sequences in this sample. The CDR3: CASSLPGSYEQYF. The CDR3 DNA reads TGTGCCAGCAGTTTGCCAGGGTCCTACGAGCAGTACTTC. The chain combines TRBV27 with TRBJ2-7; tentative D call: TRBD1 (5 bases). CDR1 and CDR2 (germline): MNHEY, SMNVEV (reference sequence). The CDR3 is 13 residues long. Between the trimmed V and J ends, which lost 3 bases and 1 base, there was a span of 7 bases.

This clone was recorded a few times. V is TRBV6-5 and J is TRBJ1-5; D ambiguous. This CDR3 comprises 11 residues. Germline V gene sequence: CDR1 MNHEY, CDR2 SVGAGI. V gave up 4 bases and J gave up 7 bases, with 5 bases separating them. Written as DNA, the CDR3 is TGTGCCAGCAGTTTTGGACAGCCCCAGCATTTT. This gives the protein CASSFGQPQHF.

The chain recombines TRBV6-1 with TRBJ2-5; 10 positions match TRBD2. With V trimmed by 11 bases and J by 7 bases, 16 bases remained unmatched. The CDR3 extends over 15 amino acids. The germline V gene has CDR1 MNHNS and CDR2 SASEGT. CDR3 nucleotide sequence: TGTGCCGGCTCATATCTAGCGGGAGTGGGAGGGACCCAGTACTTC. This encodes CAGSYLAGVGGTQYF.